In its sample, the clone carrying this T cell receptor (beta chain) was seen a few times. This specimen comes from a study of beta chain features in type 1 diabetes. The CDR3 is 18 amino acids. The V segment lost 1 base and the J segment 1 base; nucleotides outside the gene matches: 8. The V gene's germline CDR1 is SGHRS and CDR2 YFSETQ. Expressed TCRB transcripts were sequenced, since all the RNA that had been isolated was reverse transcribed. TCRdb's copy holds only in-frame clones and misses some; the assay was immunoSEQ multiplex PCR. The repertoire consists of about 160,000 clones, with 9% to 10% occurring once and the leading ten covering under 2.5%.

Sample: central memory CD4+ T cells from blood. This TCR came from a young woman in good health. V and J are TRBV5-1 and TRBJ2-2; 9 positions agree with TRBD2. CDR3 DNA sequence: TGCGCCAGCAGCTTGATCCCAGCGGGAGGCGGGAACACCGGGGAGCTGTTTTTT. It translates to CASSLIPAGGGNTGELFF.